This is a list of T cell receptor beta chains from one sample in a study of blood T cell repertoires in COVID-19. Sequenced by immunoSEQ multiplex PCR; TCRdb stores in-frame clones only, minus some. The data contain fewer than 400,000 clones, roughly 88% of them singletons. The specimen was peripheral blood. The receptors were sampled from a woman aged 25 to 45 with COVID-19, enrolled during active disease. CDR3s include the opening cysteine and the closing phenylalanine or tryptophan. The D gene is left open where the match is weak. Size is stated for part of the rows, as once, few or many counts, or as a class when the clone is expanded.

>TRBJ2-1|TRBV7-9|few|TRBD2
TGTGCCAGCAGCCCGGGACTAAGCTCCTACAATGAGCAGTTCTTC
CASSPGLSSYNEQFF
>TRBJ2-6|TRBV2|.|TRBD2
TGTGCCAGCAGCACTAGCGGGTTGCCTGGGGCCAACGTCCTGACTTTC
CASSTSGLPGANVLTF
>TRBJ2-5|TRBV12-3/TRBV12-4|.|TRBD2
TGTGCCAGCAGAGGGAGGGCCTGGGAGACCCAGTACTTC
CASRGRAWETQYF
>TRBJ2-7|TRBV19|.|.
TGTGCCAGTAGTCCCGATTGGGGCTGGGAGCAGTACTTC
CASSPDWGWEQYF
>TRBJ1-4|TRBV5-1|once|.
TGCGCCAGCAGCTTCGGGGTGGAGTCTGAAAAACTGTTTTTT
CASSFGVESEKLFF
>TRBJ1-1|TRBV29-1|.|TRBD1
TGCAGCGTTACAGGGGGCTCTGAAGCTTTCTTT
CSVTGGSEAFF
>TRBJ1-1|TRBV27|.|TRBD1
TGTGCCAGCAGTTGGGGGACAGGGCGGATCATGAACACTGAAGCTTTCTTT
CASSWGTGRIMNTEAFF
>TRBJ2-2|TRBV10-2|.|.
TGCGCCAGCAAGGAGGACCAAAACACCGGGGAGCTGTTTTTT
CASKEDQNTGELFF
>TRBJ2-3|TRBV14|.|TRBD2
TGTGCCAGCAGCCAAGTCCTAGCGGGAGCCACAGATACGCAGTATTTT
CASSQVLAGATDTQYF
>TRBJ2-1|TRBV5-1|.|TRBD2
TGCGCCAGCAGCTTAAGCGGGAGTATCAATGAGCAGTTCTTC
CASSLSGSINEQFF
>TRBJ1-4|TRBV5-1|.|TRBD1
TGCGCCAGCAGCGGGACAGTTAACGAAAAACTGTTTTTT
CASSGTVNEKLFF
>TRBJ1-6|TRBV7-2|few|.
TGTGCCAGCAGCTTAGGTTCCCATCTAAGGGGTTCACCCCTCCACTTT
CASSLGSHLRGSPLHF
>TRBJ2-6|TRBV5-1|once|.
TGCGCCAGCAGCCTGGGGGGCGGGAGCTCTGGGGCCAACGTCCTGACTTTC
CASSLGGGSSGANVLTF
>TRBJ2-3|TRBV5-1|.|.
TGCGCCAGCAGCTTGGGGTTATGGGAGACAGATACGCAGTATTTT
CASSLGLWETDTQYF
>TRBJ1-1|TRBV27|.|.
TGTGCCAGCAGTTTATCGTTGGGGGGGACTGAAGCTTTCTTT
CASSLSLGGTEAFF
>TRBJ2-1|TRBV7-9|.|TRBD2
TGTGCCAGCAGCCTCACGTGGCGGGAGGGCCGGTCCTTCTTC
CASSLTWREGRSFF
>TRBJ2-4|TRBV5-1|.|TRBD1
TGCGCCAGCAGCACAAGGACAGGGGAAGTAAACATTCAGTACTTC
CASSTRTGEVNIQYF
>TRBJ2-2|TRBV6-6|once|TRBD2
TGTGCCAGCAGGGCGACTAGCGGGAACGCCGGGGAGCTGTTTTTT
CASRATSGNAGELFF
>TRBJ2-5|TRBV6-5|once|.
TGTGCCAGCAGCCCGCGGCGGAAAGAGACCCAGTACTTC
CASSPRRKETQYF
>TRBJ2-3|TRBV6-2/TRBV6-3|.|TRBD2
TGTGCCAGCAGTAAAGCGGAGGGACTAGCGGGCACAGATACGCAGTATTTT
CASSKAEGLAGTDTQYF
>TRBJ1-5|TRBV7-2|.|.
TGTGCCAGCAGACCAAGGACATCGACTCGGCAGCCCCAGCATTTT
CASRPRTSTRQPQHF
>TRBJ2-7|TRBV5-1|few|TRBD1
TGCGCCAGCAGCTTGGGTTCCCGACAGGGGTCGTACGAGCAGTACTTC
CASSLGSRQGSYEQYF
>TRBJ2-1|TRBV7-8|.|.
TGTGCCAGCAGCCGAGCGGAGGGGGGGTACAATGAGCAGTTCTTC
CASSRAEGGYNEQFF
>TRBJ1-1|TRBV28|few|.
TGTGCCAGCAGTTTAACACAGGACACTGAAGCTTTCTTT
CASSLTQDTEAFF
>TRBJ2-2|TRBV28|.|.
TGTGCCTCCTCGGAGATGGCCGGGGAGGTGTTTTTT
CASSEMAGEVFF
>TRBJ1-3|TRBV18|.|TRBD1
TGTGCCAGCTGCCCGACAGGGGGAAACACCATATATTTT
CASCPTGGNTIYF
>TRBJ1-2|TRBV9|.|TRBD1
TGTGCCAGCAGCGTAGCCGGGACAGGGATGCGCTACACCTTC
CASSVAGTGMRYTF
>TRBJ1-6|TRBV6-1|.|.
TGTGCCAGCAGTGATACCCACAGGAGCTCCTATAATTCACCCCTCCACTTT
CASSDTHRSSYNSPLHF
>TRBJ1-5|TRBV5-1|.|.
TGCGCCAGCAGCTTAGATGCGGGGAACAATCAGCCCCAGCATTTT
CASSLDAGNNQPQHF
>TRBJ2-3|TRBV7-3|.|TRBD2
TGTGCCAGCAGCTCCGGGACTAGCGGGGTGGTGCAGTATTTT
CASSSGTSGVVQYF
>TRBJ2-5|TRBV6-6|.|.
TGTGCCAGCAGTTACTCTGGGGCGGGGTACCAAGAGACCCAGTACTTC
CASSYSGAGYQETQYF
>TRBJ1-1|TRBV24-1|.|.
TGTGCCACCCGATGGGGGGAAAACACTGAAGCTTTCTTT
CATRWGENTEAFF
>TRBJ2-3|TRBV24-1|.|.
TGTGCCACCAGGACGGGGGATAGCACAGATACGCAGTATTTT
CATRTGDSTDTQYF
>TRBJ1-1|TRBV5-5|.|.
TGTGCCAGCAGCTTGCGTCCTTCGAACACTGAAGCTTTCTTT
CASSLRPSNTEAFF
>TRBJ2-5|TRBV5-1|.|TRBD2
TGCGCCAGCAGCCCCACCGTCGGGGGGAGGGAGACCCAGTACTTC
CASSPTVGGRETQYF
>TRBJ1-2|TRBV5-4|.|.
TGTGCCAGCAGCTTCACAAATAACTATGGCTACACCTTC
CASSFTNNYGYTF
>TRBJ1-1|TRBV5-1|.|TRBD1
TGCGCCAGCAGCTCGACAGGGGACACTGAAGCTTTCTTT
CASSSTGDTEAFF